This T cell receptor (beta chain) is drawn from a study of blood T cell repertoires in COVID-19. Study-wide background: Nucleic acid was either cDNA or gDNA, and it came from T cells, B-cell-depleted T cells, or PBMCs.

J lost 0 bases, V lost 4 bases, and 7 bases had no gene match. Per the germline V gene, CDR1 is SGHRS and CDR2 is YFSETQ. The CDR3 is 17 amino acids. In the authors' methods: By means of reference gene primer amplification, nucleated cell counts were estimated. Using immunoSEQ multiplex PCR, the repertoire was profiled, and TCRdb retains in-frame clones only, with some absent. V, J and clone size are taken as reported in that table, and D and trimming were inferred from the DNA itself. The sample yields 130,000 to 150,000 clones, over 70% seen once. V gene TRBV5-1 combines with J gene TRBJ2-1, with 10 positions matching TRBD2. This sequence was found in a woman in her fifties or sixties with acute or convalescent COVID-19. The specimen was peripheral blood. This CDR3 reads CASSPGLATSSYNEQFF. The CDR3 DNA sequence: TGCGCCAGCAGCCCGGGACTAGCGACGAGCTCCTACAATGAGCAGTTCTTC.